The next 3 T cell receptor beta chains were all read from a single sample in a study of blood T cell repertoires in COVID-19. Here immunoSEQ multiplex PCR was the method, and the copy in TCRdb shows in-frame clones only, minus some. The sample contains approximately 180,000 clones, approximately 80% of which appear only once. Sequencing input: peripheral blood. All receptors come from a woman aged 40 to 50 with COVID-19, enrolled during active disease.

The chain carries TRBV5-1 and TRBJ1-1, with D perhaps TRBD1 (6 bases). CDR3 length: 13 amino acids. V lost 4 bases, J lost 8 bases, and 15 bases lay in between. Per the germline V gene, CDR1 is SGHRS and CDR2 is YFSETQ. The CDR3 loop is CASSPYEDREAFF. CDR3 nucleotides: TGCGCCAGCAGCCCCTATGAGGACAGAGAAGCTTTCTTT.

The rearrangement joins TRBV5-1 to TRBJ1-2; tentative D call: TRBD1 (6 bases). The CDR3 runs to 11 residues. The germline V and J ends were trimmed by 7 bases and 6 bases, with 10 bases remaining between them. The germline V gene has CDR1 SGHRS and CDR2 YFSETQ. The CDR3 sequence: CASLGQHGYTF. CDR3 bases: TGCGCCAGCCTCGGACAGCATGGCTACACCTTC.

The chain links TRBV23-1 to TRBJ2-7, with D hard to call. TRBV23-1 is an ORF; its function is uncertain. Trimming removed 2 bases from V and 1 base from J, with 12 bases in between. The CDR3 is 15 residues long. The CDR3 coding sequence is TGCGCCAGCAGTCAACCCGCGGCAGCATCCTACGAGCAGTACTTC. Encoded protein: CASSQPAAASYEQYF.